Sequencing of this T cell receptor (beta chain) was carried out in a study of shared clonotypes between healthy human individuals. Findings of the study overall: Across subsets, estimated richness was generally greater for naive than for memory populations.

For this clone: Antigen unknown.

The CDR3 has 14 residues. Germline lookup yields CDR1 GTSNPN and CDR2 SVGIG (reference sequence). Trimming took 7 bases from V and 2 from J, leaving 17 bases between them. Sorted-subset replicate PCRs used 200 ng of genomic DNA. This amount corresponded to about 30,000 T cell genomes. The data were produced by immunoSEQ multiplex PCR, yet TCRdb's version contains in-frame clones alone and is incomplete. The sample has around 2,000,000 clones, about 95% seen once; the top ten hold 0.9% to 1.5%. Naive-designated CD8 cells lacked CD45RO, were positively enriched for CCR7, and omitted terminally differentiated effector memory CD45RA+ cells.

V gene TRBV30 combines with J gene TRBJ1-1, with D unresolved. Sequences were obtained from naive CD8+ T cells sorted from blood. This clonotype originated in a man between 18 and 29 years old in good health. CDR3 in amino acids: CASLRGRTNTEAFF. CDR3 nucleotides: TGTGCCTCTTTACGCGGACGGACCAACACTGAAGCTTTCTTT.